The T cell receptor beta chain described here comes from a study of radiation and T cells in renal cell carcinoma. Sample time point: blood 4 weeks post-SBRT, at nephrectomy. Indicated treatment: 15 Gy SBRT to primary tumor, nephrectomy 4 weeks later. Nephrectomy followed 15 Gy stereotactic body radiation by 4 weeks. Blood was sampled at baseline, 2 weeks and 4 weeks after SBRT. This renal cell carcinoma was of the clear cell type. Generated by immunoSEQ multiplex PCR, the TCRdb table keeps only in-frame clones and is missing some. The table records 60,000 or so clones, over 65% of them present only once. Study-wide results and limits: Top tumor clonotypes rose in blood 2 weeks post-radiation, then contracted.

This clone appeared a single time. Its matching antigen is unknown. Trimming removed 4 bases at V and 11 bases at J, with 18 bases between. Germline assignment: CDR1 SGHDT and CDR2 YYEEEE. The CDR3 totals 13 residues. Sequenced material: blood, taken from a patient whose treatment included radiotherapy and nephrectomy. The receptor was isolated from a man in his sixties with renal cell carcinoma. The J gene is TRBJ1-1, the V gene TRBV5-6; D is possibly TRBD1 (6 bases). The CDR3 bases are TGTGCCAGCAGCGCACGGGGGCTGGTAAGGGCTTTCTTT. Encoded protein: CASSARGLVRAFF.